This T cell receptor (beta chain) originates from a study of identical twins listed by TCRdb under 2016. Describing the broader study: TCR alpha and beta repertoires from monozygotic twins, unrelated adults of various ages and cord blood were deep-sequenced to test whether fetal clonotypes persist. Replicate twin experiments were performed at different times using different library preparation protocols to rule out contamination.

The germline V end is reduced by 0 bases and the J end by 5 bases; junction bases left unmatched: 9. The CDR3 sequence holds 18 residues, the cysteine and phenylalanine included. Only the CDR3 DNA is retained, 54 bases long and in frame from the first base. CDR1 and CDR2 (DFQATT, SNEGSKA) derive from the germline V gene (reference sequence). Libraries were built with 5' RACE. For sequencing, an Illumina HiSeq 2000 was employed. A universal primer binding site was added through template switching, and the final cDNA carried a unique molecular identifier so that TCR cDNA molecules could be counted accurately. Specific primers in the conserved constant-segment region were used to synthesize first-strand cDNA for the TCR alpha and beta chains. To control for contamination, every cDNA library carried two barcodes: a SMART-Mk sample barcode plus Illumina barcodes. Two successive PCR steps introduced TruSeq adapter sequences along with Illumina sample barcodes. TCR alpha and beta cDNA libraries were sequenced on the Illumina HiSeq platform with custom primers. The authors' analysis ran thus. Raw reads were processed with MiGEC to extract unique molecular identifiers, and MiXCR was used to determine CDR3 positions. Recombination models were inferred per individual with the repgenHMM and IGoR tools using an EM algorithm. Shared clonotype analysis was performed with the tcR package in R, normalizing sharing by the product of cloneset sizes. To study raw recombination without the effects of thymic and clonal selection, out-of-frame nonproductive sequences were analyzed. Using fastp at Q25 and MiXCR, TCRdb reprocessed the public reads and kept productive beta chains. Entries that share a CDR3 protein sequence are merged under the most common genes and DNA. It is TCRdb's table, rather than the study itself, that gives the V and J calls and clone size. The table for this sample lists about 720,000 distinct CDR3 sequences; 8.6% of them were counted only once. Approximately 0.96% of the sample is held by the ten biggest clonotypes.

This clonotype was seen only a few times. It lacks a known antigen. No qualities accompany the bases; no much larger clone lies one base away. Findings and caveats that apply to the study as a whole: A weaker excess of twin sharing was found in beta out-of-frame sequences because the signal-to-noise ratio was lowered by fewer shared sequences. Compared with coincidental sharing between unrelated individuals, out-of-frame TCR alpha sequences shared between twins showed an excess of sequences with low generation probability. Fewer insertions were carried by abundant cord blood beta clonotypes; a weaker similar trend was observed in young adult naive repertoires, while no such trend was observed in memory repertoires. Because the same donors could not be followed over many years, conclusions were based on cross-sectional statistical analysis. Invariant T cells such as MAIT and iNKT could partly confound zero-insertion analyses, although diverse VJ usage argued against such confounding for most clonotypes. Recombination models systematically underestimated out-of-frame TCR alpha sharing in monozygotic twins but agreed with sharing between unrelated individuals.

Every donor was a healthy Caucasian. Three pairs of female monozygotic twins, all aged about 18 to 30 years, made up the twin cohort. The RNA used for TCR libraries was isolated from peripheral blood mononuclear cells. This same sample was also taken into another study, of yellow fever vaccine responses in identical twins. The other study reports the following: According to the authors, in identical twins the way T cells responded to vaccination appeared partly convergent and partly personalized. Focusing on identical twins, the study followed the T cell clones that responded to the vaccine, and did so with precision.

Sequencing was carried out using PBMCs. The sequence is built from TRBV20-1 and TRBJ2-5, with 16 central nucleotides matching TRBD2. This receptor was taken from a woman aged 18-30 years in good health. The bases are TGCAGTGCTAGAGATAGGTCTGGGACTAGCGGGAGGGTCGAGACCCAGTACTTC. Translated, this is CSARDRSGTSGRVETQYF.